This record looks at one TCR beta chain sequence and its context. The data are from a study of shared clonotypes between healthy human individuals. The CDR3 runs 15 residues. CDR1 MNHEY and CDR2 SVGAGI come from the germline V gene. Trimming removed 0 bases from V and 6 bases from J; junction bases left unmatched: 5. The run depth of the assay was deep. Sequencing on ten immunoSEQ deep assay plates was performed for unsorted PBMC DNA. Assay used: immunoSEQ multiplex PCR; TCRdb lists only in-frame clones, some missing. The sample yields 400,000 to 500,000 clones, roughly 78% seen once. The V call is TRBV6-5, the J call TRBJ2-1; TRBD2 matches 7 bases. The TCR originated in a middle-aged woman in good health. Some clones in this sample may be carry-over from other donors' samples. The sequenced material came from PBMCs. The chain's CDR3 is CASSYSAGAGNEQFF. CDR3 DNA: TGTGCCAGCAGTTACTCGGCGGGAGCGGGCAATGAGCAGTTCTTC.